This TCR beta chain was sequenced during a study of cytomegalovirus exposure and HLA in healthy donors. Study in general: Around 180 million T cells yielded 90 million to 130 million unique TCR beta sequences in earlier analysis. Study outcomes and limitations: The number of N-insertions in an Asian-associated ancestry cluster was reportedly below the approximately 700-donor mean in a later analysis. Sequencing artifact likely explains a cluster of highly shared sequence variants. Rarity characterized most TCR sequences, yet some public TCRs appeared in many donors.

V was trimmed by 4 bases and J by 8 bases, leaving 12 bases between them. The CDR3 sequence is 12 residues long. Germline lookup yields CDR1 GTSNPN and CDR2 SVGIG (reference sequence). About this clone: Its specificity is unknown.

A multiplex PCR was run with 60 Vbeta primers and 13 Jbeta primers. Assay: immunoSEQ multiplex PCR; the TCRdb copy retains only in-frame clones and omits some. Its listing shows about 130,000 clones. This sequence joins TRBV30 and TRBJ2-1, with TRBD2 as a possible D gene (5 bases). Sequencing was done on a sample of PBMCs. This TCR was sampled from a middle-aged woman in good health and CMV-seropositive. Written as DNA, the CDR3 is TGTGCCTGGAACTTGGGAGCCGATGAGCAGTTCTTC. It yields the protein CAWNLGADEQFF.